This is a list of T cell receptor beta chains from one sample in a study of T cell repertoires in cytomegalovirus infection. TCRdb redid the calling of the reads with MiXCR, one entry per CDR3 protein. This table has just over 300,000 distinct CDR3 sequences, about a sixth appearing once. Sequenced input: PBMCs. The origin of the receptors is a human donor in good health (CMV status not recorded). Some clones in this sample may be carry-over from other donors' samples. Both conserved end residues are part of each CDR3. Each record gives: J gene, clone size, V gene, D gene, CDR3 DNA, CDR3 protein. A D gene is named only where the DNA matches it firmly. The size entry is marked missing in some rows and otherwise reads once, few, many or a size class.

TRBJ1-6 many TRBV5-4 NA TGTGCCAGCAGCTTGGAAACGGGAGGTGATTCACCCCTCCACTTT CASSLETGGDSPLHF
TRBJ2-3 few TRBV5-6 TRBD2 TGTGCCAGCAGCTTGATAACTCGGGCGGCGGGGGGGCCTGATACGCAGTATTTT CASSLITRAAGGPDTQYF
TRBJ2-4 many TRBV7-8 TRBD1 TGTGCCAGCAGCGCCGGGACAGTGGCCAAAAACATTCAGTACTTC CASSAGTVAKNIQYF
TRBJ2-2 many TRBV18 TRBD2 TGTGCCAGCTCACCACTCTGGGCTAGCGGCACCGGGGAGCTGTTTTTT CASSPLWASGTGELFF
TRBJ2-5 few TRBV12-3/TRBV12-4 NA TGTGCCAGCGCCGTAAGACAGCAAGAGACCCAGTACTTC CASAVRQQETQYF
TRBJ1-5 many TRBV20-1 NA TGCAGTGCTAGAGATGTGGTTAGCAATCAGCCCCAGCATTTT CSARDVVSNQPQHF
TRBJ1-2 many TRBV2 NA TGTGCCAGCAGTGAAGCGGAACAAGGAAACTATGGCTACACCTTC CASSEAEQGNYGYTF
TRBJ1-3 few TRBV27 NA TGTGCCAGCAGTTTACGGGGTCATTCGGCAAACACCATATATTTT CASSLRGHSANTIYF
TRBJ1-5 many TRBV27 TRBD1 TGTGCCAGCACCGGACAGGGGCTTAATCAGCCCCAGCATTTT CASTGQGLNQPQHF
TRBJ2-2 many TRBV7-2 NA TGTGCCAGCAGCTTAGGGGCCAGGAGTACCACCGGGGAGCTGTTTTTT CASSLGARSTTGELFF
TRBJ1-6 NA TRBV3-1 NA TGTGCCAGCAGCCTTACAGAACTCTATAATTCACCCCTCCACTTT CASSLTELYNSPLHF
TRBJ2-4 NA TRBV2 NA TGTGCCAGCAGTCCGGGACCGCCAGGGGCCAAAAACATTCAGTACTTC CASSPGPPGAKNIQYF
TRBJ1-1 NA TRBV5-1 TRBD1 TGCGCCAGCACCTCCCCCCCGGGACAGGGGAACACTGAAGCTTTCTTT CASTSPPGQGNTEAFF
TRBJ1-1 NA TRBV6-6 TRBD1 TGTGCCAGCAGTTCACCCCGGGACAGGGCTGAAGCTTTCTTT CASSSPRDRAEAFF
TRBJ2-1 many TRBV7-2 TRBD1 TGTGCCAGCAGCTTAGCGGCCGGGACAGTCTCCTACAATGAGCAGTTCTTC CASSLAAGTVSYNEQFF
TRBJ2-7 NA TRBV6-5 NA TGTGCCAGTCGTAGGGGCCAGGTCTCCTACGAGCAGTACTTC CASRRGQVSYEQYF
TRBJ2-7 few TRBV7-9 NA TGTGCCAGCAGCCCGTATCCACATGAGTCAGCGAAACTCTACGAGCAGTACTTC CASSPYPHESAKLYEQYF
TRBJ1-2 NA TRBV28 NA TGTGCCAGCAGTTCTCCGGGACTTCGAGTAGGGTATGGCTACACCTTC CASSSPGLRVGYGYTF
TRBJ1-1 NA TRBV19 NA TGTGCCAGTACTTTTGGTTTCGGCAGGGGAGACCCGAACACTGAAGCTTTCTTT CASTFGFGRGDPNTEAFF